Following are 10 T cell receptor beta chains from one sample sequenced in a study of T cell responses to AZD1222 COVID-19 vaccine. The table came from immunoSEQ multiplex PCR; TCRdb's copy has only in-frame clones and leaves some out. In the table there are hundreds of thousands of clones, more than 85% of which are singletons. Specimen: peripheral blood, collected on day 0 of MenACWY control vaccination. The receptor source for this set is an adult in good health.

CDR3 region: CASRGAPRDLHF. Written as DNA, the CDR3 is TGTGCCAGCAGAGGAGCACCTAGGGACCTCCACTTT. The V and J genes are TRBV28 and TRBJ1-6; D not certain. The germline V and J ends were trimmed by 6 bases and 15 bases, with 15 bases remaining between them. The length of the CDR3 is 12 residues. In germline, CDR1 is MDHEN, CDR2 SYDVKM.

Only one count was recorded for this clone. The gene calls are TRBV2 and TRBJ1-5; D gene unclear. Trimming pared 8 bases from V and 3 bases from J, leaving 14 bases between. The V gene's germline CDR1 is SNHLY and CDR2 FYNNEI. The CDR3 is made up of 14 amino acids. CDR3 residues: CASGELDLNQPQHF. The CDR3 nucleotides read TGTGCCAGCGGGGAGCTTGACCTCAATCAGCCCCAGCATTTT.

This clone came up once. The rearrangement uses TRBV6-2 or TRBV6-3 and TRBJ2-7; 7 bases match TRBD1. Germline V gene lookup returns CDR1 MNHEY and CDR2 SVGEGT. The CDR3 runs to 17 residues. V trimming: 6 bases; J trimming: 1 base; junction bases outside the gene matches: 15. The CDR3, as DNA: TGTGCCAGCAGCCCCTCTAACGCACAGGGGCGGTCCTACGAGCAGTACTTC. Residues: CASSPSNAQGRSYEQYF.

The chain employs TRBV5-4 and TRBJ2-7; TRBD1 aligns across 7 bases. V trimming: 0 bases; J trimming: 3 bases; junction bases outside the gene matches: 3. From germline, CDR1 is SGHNT and CDR2 YYREEE (reference sequence). The CDR3 loop spans 14 amino acids. CDR3 amino acids: CASSLGGQSYEQYF. In nucleotides, the CDR3 is TGTGCCAGCAGCTTGGGGGGACAGAGCTACGAGCAGTACTTC.

The rearrangement uses TRBV6-2 or TRBV6-3 and TRBJ2-3; possibly TRBD1 or TRBD2 for D (5 bases each). Trimming removed 2 bases at V and 0 bases at J, with 6 bases between. Germline CDR1 and CDR2: MNHEY and SVGEGT. The CDR3 has 14 amino acids. Written as DNA, the CDR3 is TGTGCCAGCAGTTACAGGGACAGCACAGATACGCAGTATTTT. It specifies CASSYRDSTDTQYF.

The rearrangement uses TRBV6-5 and TRBJ1-3; D ambiguous. This CDR3 has 14 amino acids. V lost 6 bases and J lost 0, with 9 bases in between. The germline V gene encodes CDR1 MNHEY and CDR2 SVGAGI. CDR3 DNA: TGTGCCAGCAGCGGACTGAGCTCTGGAAACACCATATATTTT. Its translation is CASSGLSSGNTIYF.

The CDR3 loop is CASSSDRGSNEKLFF. The CDR3, as DNA: TGTGCCAGCAGCTCGGACCGGGGCTCTAATGAAAAACTGTTTTTT. V gene TRBV7-2 combines with J gene TRBJ1-4, with D perhaps matching TRBD1 (5 bases). The germline V gene encodes CDR1 SGHTA and CDR2 FQGNSA. The germline V and J ends were trimmed by 4 bases and 3 bases, with 12 bases remaining between them. The CDR3 has 15 residues.

The chain combines TRBV5-4 with TRBJ2-2; D may be TRBD1 or TRBD2 (5 bases each). This CDR3 contains 16 residues. V gave up 1 base and J gave up 2 bases, with 12 bases separating them. Looked up from germline, CDR1 is SGHNT and CDR2 is YYREEE (reference sequence). For the CDR3, the DNA is TGTGCCAGCAGCTTGTCATCGGGACCTAACACCGGGGAGCTGTTTTTT. Amino acids: CASSLSSGPNTGELFF.

This chain uses TRBV19 with TRBJ2-2; 7 positions match TRBD1. The CDR3 has 14 residues. Germline V gene lookup returns CDR1 LNHDA and CDR2 SQIVND (reference sequence). V dropped 1 base and J dropped 7; count of bases not matched to a gene: 3. CDR3: CASSIAGGGGELFF. As DNA, the CDR3 is TGTGCCAGTAGTATAGCAGGGGGTGGCGGGGAGCTGTTTTTT.

The V call is TRBV18, the J call TRBJ2-1, with a tentative D call TRBD2 (5 bases). V was cut by 6 bases and J by 11 bases, with 14 bases left in between. The CDR3 length is 12 residues. CDR1 KGHSH and CDR2 LQKENI come from the germline V gene. CDR3 protein: CASSPSQEQQFF. Written as DNA, the CDR3 is TGTGCCAGCTCTCCTAGCCAGGAACAGCAGTTCTTC.